What follows is one TCR beta chain and its context. The CDR3 has 15 residues. CDR1 is KGHSH and CDR2 is LQKENI in the germline V gene. Trimming pared 2 bases from V and 2 bases from J, leaving 10 bases between. The sample is drawn from a study of CD8 T cells in Susac syndrome. The sequenced target, TCR beta, came from blood CD8+ and CD4+ T cells. Controls matched for age and sex were healthy donors. About 0.5 to 1 ug RNA was reverse transcribed with random hexamers. A multiplex approach, immunoSEQ multiplex PCR, amplified TCR beta CDR3 across 54 Vbeta and 13 Jbeta. A single record per CDR3 protein comes from TCRdb applying MiXCR to the immunoSEQ multiplex PCR reads. The data show 90,000 to 150,000 distinct CDR3 sequences, roughly 90% seen once.

The chain recombines TRBV18 with TRBJ1-5; D is possibly TRBD1 (5 bases). This receptor was taken from a human donor in good health. Sample: CD8+ T cells from PBMCs. As DNA, the CDR3 is TGTGCCAGCTCACCAAGCACAGGACGCAATCAGCCCCAGCATTTT. Translating it yields CASSPSTGRNQPQHF.